What follows is one T cell receptor beta chain and its context. Its antigen is undetermined. The data stem from a study of PD-1 blockade in classical Hodgkin lymphoma. Study summary: On a schedule of every 2 weeks, patients received nivolumab 3 mg/kg intravenously. General observations from the study: Healthy donors were reported to have higher baseline TCR diversity than newly diagnosed patients. Among the patients, those starting nivolumab under 1 year after ASCT were excluded. It was CD4+ TCR diversity, not CD8+, that rose significantly by C4D1.

The germline V gene has CDR1 LNHDA and CDR2 SQIVND (reference sequence). Trimming stripped 10 bases from V and 5 bases from J, with 15 bases between. This CDR3 spans 13 amino acids. Relapse after autologous stem cell transplantation occurred in every patient, and brentuximab vedotin exposure varied. Only in-frame clones appear in the TCRdb table, and some are missing; sequencing was by immunoSEQ multiplex PCR. The sample gives approximately 17,000 clones, roughly 60% of which show up once; 8.3% is in the top ten. Sequenced material: peripheral blood mononuclear cells (PBMCs), taken before the second cycle of nivolumab. This chain uses TRBV19 with TRBJ1-3; D is perhaps TRBD1 (6 bases). This TCR was sampled from a human donor with classical Hodgkin lymphoma. The CDR3 DNA is TGTGCCACCGGGGGCCTTGGTCGAAACACCATATATTTT. It yields the protein CATGGLGRNTIYF.